Listed below are T cell receptor beta chains from one sample, sequenced in a study of T cell responses to AZD1222 COVID-19 vaccine. Assay used: immunoSEQ multiplex PCR; TCRdb lists only in-frame clones, some missing. The table records about 160,000 clones, about 90% of them present only once. The sample in question was peripheral blood, obtained on day 0 of AZD1222 vaccination. The receptors here all came from an adult in good health. Both conserved end residues are part of each CDR3. A D gene is named only where the DNA matches it firmly. Not every row has a clone size; where given, it reads once, few, many or a size class.

- | TRBJ1-4 | TRBV27 | - | CASRTGQGSANEKLFF | TGTGCCAGCAGAACTGGGCAGGGGAGTGCTAATGAAAAACTGTTTTTT
- | TRBJ1-2 | TRBV7-2 | TRBD1 | CASSLARGLGGYTF | TGTGCCAGCAGCTTAGCCAGGGGGCTTGGTGGCTACACCTTC
- | TRBJ1-1 | TRBV30 | - | CAWSVRPEAFF | TGTGCCTGGAGTGTACGACCGGAAGCTTTCTTT
once | TRBJ1-5 | TRBV6-5 | - | CASSLTDSNQPQHF | TGTGCCAGCAGTCTGACAGATAGCAATCAGCCCCAGCATTTT
- | TRBJ2-3 | TRBV10-2 | TRBD2 | CASRGLAGGITDTQYF | TGCGCCAGCAGAGGGTTAGCGGGAGGAATTACAGATACGCAGTATTTT
- | TRBJ2-1 | TRBV11-1 | - | CASSLALALSSYNEQFF | TGTGCCAGCAGCTTAGCTTTAGCCCTGAGCTCCTACAATGAGCAGTTCTTC
- | TRBJ2-7 | TRBV2 | - | CASNAETYEQYF | TGTGCCAGCAATGCCGAGACCTACGAGCAGTACTTC
- | TRBJ2-7 | TRBV6-5 | TRBD2 | CASGAGVLGEQYF | TGTGCCAGCGGAGCGGGGGTATTGGGGGAGCAGTACTTC
few | TRBJ2-3 | TRBV27 | - | CASSLSGARGDKDTQYF | TGTGCCAGCAGTTTATCTGGCGCCAGGGGAGATAAAGATACGCAGTATTTT
- | TRBJ2-7 | TRBV14 | TRBD2 | CASSQVRGLEQYF | TGTGCCAGCAGCCAAGTGCGGGGGTTGGAGCAGTACTTC
- | TRBJ2-1 | TRBV7-8 | TRBD2 | CASSATPGLANGNEQFF | TGTGCCAGCAGCGCTACACCGGGACTAGCGAATGGAAATGAGCAGTTCTTC
- | TRBJ2-5 | TRBV19 | - | CASSSTGGAGETQYF | TGTGCCAGTAGTTCAACTGGGGGGGCAGGAGAGACCCAGTACTTC
- | TRBJ1-6 | TRBV25-1 | - | CASSESQGPSALHF | TGTGCCAGCAGTGAATCCCAGGGGCCTTCAGCCCTCCACTTT
- | TRBJ1-1 | TRBV11-2 | TRBD1 | CASSMNRGGTEAFF | TGTGCCAGCTCCATGAACAGGGGTGGCACTGAAGCTTTCTTT
once | TRBJ1-1 | TRBV7-8 | TRBD1 | CASSPTGDTEAFF | TGTGCCAGCAGCCCTACAGGGGACACTGAAGCTTTCTTT
- | TRBJ2-7 | TRBV7-2 | TRBD2 | CASSSVAGSSYEQYF | TGTGCCAGCAGCTCCGTAGCGGGGTCCTCCTACGAGCAGTACTTC
- | TRBJ1-2 | TRBV11-2 | - | CASGGTPLPYGYTF | TGTGCCAGCGGCGGGACCCCTCTTCCCTATGGCTACACCTTC
- | TRBJ2-7 | TRBV28 | - | CATISRGSSYEQYF | TGTGCCACCATATCCAGGGGCAGCTCCTACGAGCAGTACTTC
- | TRBJ1-2 | TRBV29-1 | TRBD1 | CSVEDRGQGGYTF | TGCAGCGTTGAAGACAGGGGGCAGGGTGGCTACACCTTC
- | TRBJ2-1 | TRBV6-5 | TRBD2 | CASSPLAGGQDEQFF | TGTGCCAGCAGTCCTCTAGCGGGGGGGCAAGATGAGCAGTTCTTC
- | TRBJ1-1 | TRBV2 | TRBD1 | CAGGQGARTEAFF | TGTGCCGGGGGACAGGGGGCGCGGACTGAAGCTTTCTTT
- | TRBJ2-3 | TRBV27 | - | CASSLENSRSSTDTQYF | TGTGCCAGCAGTTTAGAAAACAGTAGGTCTAGCACAGATACGCAGTATTTT
- | TRBJ2-6 | TRBV4-3 | TRBD1 | CASSQDRVSGANVLTF | TGCGCCAGCAGCCAGGACAGGGTCTCTGGGGCCAACGTCCTGACTTTC
- | TRBJ1-1 | TRBV28 | TRBD1 | CASRGQVDEAFF | TGTGCCAGCAGGGGACAGGTAGATGAAGCTTTCTTT
- | TRBJ2-1 | TRBV14 | TRBD2 | CASSATSGSGSEQFF | TGTGCCAGCAGCGCCACTAGCGGGAGTGGTAGTGAGCAGTTCTTC
- | TRBJ2-1 | TRBV2 | TRBD2 | CASSPTSGGVTMRQFF | TGTGCCAGCAGTCCGACTAGCGGGGGGGTAACAATGAGGCAGTTCTTC
once | TRBJ1-3 | TRBV27 | TRBD1 | CASSDRGLGNTIYF | TGTGCCAGCAGCGACAGGGGGCTAGGAAACACCATATATTTT
- | TRBJ2-7 | TRBV5-4 | - | CASSLSGHEQYF | TGTGCCAGCAGCTTAAGTGGGCACGAGCAGTACTTC
- | TRBJ2-5 | TRBV24-1 | - | CASLAPGTVQETQYF | TGTGCCTCCCTAGCGCCCGGGACAGTGCAAGAGACCCAGTACTTC
- | TRBJ2-1 | TRBV12-3/TRBV12-4 | - | CASSLFNSEQFF | TGTGCCAGCAGTTTATTCAACTCAGAGCAGTTCTTC
- | TRBJ2-2 | TRBV3-1/TRBV3-2 | - | CASSQETRGTGELFF | TGTGCCAGCAGCCAAGAAACTAGGGGCACCGGGGAGCTGTTTTTT
once | TRBJ1-3 | TRBV7-2 | - | CASSPGFSGNTIYF | TGTGCCAGCAGCCCCGGCTTCTCTGGAAACACCATATATTTT
- | TRBJ1-1 | TRBV7-2 | - | CASSLVGRDTEAFF | TGTGCCAGCAGCTTAGTGGGTCGCGACACTGAAGCTTTCTTT
- | TRBJ2-7 | TRBV28 | TRBD1 | CASLDRDSYEQYF | TGTGCCAGCTTGGACAGGGACTCCTACGAGCAGTACTTC
- | TRBJ2-1 | TRBV5-6 | TRBD2 | CASSLPSGYYNEQFF | TGTGCCAGCAGCTTGCCTAGCGGGTACTACAATGAGCAGTTCTTC
once | TRBJ1-5 | TRBV21-1 | - | CASSKARTGFPQPQHF | TGTGCCAGCAGCAAAGCGAGGACAGGTTTCCCTCAGCCCCAGCATTTT